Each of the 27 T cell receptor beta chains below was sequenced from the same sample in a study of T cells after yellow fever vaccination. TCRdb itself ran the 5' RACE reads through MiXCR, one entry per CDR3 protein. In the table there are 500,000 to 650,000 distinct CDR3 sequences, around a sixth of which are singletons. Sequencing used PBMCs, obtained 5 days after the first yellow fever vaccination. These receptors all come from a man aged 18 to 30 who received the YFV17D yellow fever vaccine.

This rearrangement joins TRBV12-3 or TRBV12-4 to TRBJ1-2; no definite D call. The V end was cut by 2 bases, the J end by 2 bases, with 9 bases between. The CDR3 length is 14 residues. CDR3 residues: CASSLRQLNYGYTF. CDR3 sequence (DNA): TGTGCCAGCAGTTTACGACAACTGAACTATGGCTACACCTTC.

CDR3 sequence: CASSLGAGGLYEQYF. For the CDR3, the DNA is TGTGCCAGCAGCTTAGGAGCGGGGGGGCTCTACGAGCAGTACTTC. J is TRBJ2-7 and V is TRBV5-4; 10 bases agree with TRBD2. CDR1 is SGHNT, CDR2 YYREEE, per germline (reference sequence). V was clipped by 2 bases and J by 3 bases; unmatched bases: 5. The CDR3 covers 15 residues.

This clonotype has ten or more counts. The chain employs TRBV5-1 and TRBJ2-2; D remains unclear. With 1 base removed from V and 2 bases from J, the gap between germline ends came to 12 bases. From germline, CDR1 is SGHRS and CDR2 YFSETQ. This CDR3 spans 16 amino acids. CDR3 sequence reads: CASSLLADVNTGELFF. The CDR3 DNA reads TGCGCCAGCAGCTTGTTGGCAGACGTCAACACCGGGGAGCTGTTTTTT.

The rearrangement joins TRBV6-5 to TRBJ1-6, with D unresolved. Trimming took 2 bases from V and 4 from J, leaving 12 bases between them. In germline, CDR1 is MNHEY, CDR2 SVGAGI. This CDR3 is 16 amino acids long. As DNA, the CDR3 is TGTGCCAGCAGTTACGTACGCACTCGGTATAATTCACCCCTCCACTTT. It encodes CASSYVRTRYNSPLHF.

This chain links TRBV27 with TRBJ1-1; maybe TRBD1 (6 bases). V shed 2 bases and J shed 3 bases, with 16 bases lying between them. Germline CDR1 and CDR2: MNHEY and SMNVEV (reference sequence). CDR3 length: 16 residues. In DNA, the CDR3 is TGTGCCAGCAGTTTAGGGTCGGGCAGGGGATACACTGAAGCTTTCTTT. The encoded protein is CASSLGSGRGYTEAFF.

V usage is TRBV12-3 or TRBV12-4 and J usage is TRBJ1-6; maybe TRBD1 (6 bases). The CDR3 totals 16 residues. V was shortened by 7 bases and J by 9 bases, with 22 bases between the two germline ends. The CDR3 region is CASTQRRPGASSPLHF. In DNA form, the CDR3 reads TGTGCCAGCACCCAAAGACGTCCGGGGGCGAGTTCACCCCTCCACTTT.

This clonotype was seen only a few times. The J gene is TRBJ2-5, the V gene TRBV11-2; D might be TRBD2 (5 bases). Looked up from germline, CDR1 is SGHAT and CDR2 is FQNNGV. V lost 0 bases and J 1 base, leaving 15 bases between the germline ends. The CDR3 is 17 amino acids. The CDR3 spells CASSLDLRWRSQETQYF. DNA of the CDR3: TGTGCCAGCAGCTTAGATCTACGGTGGAGGAGCCAAGAGACCCAGTACTTC.

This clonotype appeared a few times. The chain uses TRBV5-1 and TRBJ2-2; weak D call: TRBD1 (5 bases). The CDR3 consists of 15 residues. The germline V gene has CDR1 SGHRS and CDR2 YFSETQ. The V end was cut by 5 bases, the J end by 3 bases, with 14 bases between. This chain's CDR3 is CASRPTDSYTGELFF. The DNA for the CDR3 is TGCGCCAGCAGACCCACCGACAGTTACACCGGGGAGCTGTTTTTT.

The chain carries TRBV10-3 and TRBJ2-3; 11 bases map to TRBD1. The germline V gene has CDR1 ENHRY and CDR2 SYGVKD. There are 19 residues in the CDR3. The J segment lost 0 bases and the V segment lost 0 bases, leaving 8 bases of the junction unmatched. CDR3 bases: TGTGCCATCAGTGAGTCGGACAGGGGGCGTGAGTCGAGCACAGATACGCAGTATTTT. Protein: CAISESDRGRESSTDTQYF.

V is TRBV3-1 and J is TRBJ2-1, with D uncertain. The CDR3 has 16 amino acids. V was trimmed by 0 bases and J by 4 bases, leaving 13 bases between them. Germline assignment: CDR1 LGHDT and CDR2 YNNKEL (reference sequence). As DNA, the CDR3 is TGTGCCAGCAGCCAAGATCACAGTTCACCTTACAATGAGCAGTTCTTC. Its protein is CASSQDHSSPYNEQFF.

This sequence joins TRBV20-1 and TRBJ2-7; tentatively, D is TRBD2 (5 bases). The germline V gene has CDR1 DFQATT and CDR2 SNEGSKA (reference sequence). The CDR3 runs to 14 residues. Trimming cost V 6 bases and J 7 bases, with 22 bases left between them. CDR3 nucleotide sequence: TGCAGTGCCCCCGATACGTGGGGAGTGGGGGAGCAGTACTTC. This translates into CSAPDTWGVGEQYF.

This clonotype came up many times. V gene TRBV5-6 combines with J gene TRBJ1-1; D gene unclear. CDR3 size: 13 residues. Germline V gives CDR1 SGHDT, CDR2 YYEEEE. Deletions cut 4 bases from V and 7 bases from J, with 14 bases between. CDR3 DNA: TGTGCCAGCAGCCGCGCCGACGGTCATGAAGCTTTCTTT. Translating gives CASSRADGHEAFF.

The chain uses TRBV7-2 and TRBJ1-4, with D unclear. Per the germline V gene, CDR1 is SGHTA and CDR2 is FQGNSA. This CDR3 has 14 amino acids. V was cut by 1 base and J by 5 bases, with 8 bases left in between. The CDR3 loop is CASSLEPGNEKLFF. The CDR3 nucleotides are TGTGCCAGCAGCTTAGAGCCGGGCAATGAAAAACTGTTTTTT.

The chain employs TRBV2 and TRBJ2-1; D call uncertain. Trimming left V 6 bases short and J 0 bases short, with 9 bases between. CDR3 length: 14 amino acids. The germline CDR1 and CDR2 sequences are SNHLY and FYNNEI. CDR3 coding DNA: TGTGCCAGCAGGATGGACGGCTCCTACAATGAGCAGTTCTTC. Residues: CASRMDGSYNEQFF.

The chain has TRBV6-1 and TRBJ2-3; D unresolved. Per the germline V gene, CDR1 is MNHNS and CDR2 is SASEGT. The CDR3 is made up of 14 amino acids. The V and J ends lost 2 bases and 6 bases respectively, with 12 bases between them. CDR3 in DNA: TGTGCCAGCAGTGAACCCCGGGTCGTGGATACGCAGTATTTT. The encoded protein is CASSEPRVVDTQYF.

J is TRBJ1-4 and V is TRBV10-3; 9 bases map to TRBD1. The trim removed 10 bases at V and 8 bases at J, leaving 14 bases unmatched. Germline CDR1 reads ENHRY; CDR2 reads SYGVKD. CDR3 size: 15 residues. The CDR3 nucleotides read TGTGCCACCCAGGCCTGGACAGGGGTTCAAGAAAAACTGTTTTTT. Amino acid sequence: CATQAWTGVQEKLFF.

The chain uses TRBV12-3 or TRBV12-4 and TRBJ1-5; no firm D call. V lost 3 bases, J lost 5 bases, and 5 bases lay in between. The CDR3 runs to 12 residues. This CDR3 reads CASSLMHQPQHF. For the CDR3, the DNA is TGTGCCAGCAGTTTGATGCATCAGCCCCAGCATTTT.

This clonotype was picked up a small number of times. The CDR3 sequence is CASSLTASSYNSPLHF. CDR3 DNA sequence: TGCGCCAGCAGCTTAACAGCGAGCTCCTATAATTCACCCCTCCACTTT. The chain employs TRBV5-1 and TRBJ1-6; D call uncertain. Trimming stripped 2 bases from V and 0 bases from J, with 9 bases between. Germline CDR1 reads SGHRS; CDR2 reads YFSETQ. This CDR3 has 16 residues.

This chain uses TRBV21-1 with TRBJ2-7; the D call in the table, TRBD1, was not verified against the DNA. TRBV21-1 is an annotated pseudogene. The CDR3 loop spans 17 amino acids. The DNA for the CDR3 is TGTGCCAGCAGCAAAAGGGTTCCGGGGGGCGACTACTACGAGCAGTACTTC. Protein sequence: CASSKRVPGGDYYEQYF.

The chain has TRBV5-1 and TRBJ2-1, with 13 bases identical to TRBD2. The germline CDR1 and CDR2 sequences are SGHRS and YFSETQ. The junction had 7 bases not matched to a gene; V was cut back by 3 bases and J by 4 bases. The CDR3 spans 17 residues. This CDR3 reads CASSWATSGGAYNEQFF. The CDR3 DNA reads TGCGCCAGCAGCTGGGCCACTAGCGGGGGGGCATACAATGAGCAGTTCTTC.

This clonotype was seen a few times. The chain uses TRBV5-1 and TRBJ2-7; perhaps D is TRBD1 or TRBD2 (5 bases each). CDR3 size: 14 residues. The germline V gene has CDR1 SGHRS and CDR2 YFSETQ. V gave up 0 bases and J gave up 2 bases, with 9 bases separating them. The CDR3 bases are TGCGCCAGCAGCTTGGGGGGGTCCCCCTACGAGCAGTACGTC. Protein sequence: CASSLGGSPYEQYV.

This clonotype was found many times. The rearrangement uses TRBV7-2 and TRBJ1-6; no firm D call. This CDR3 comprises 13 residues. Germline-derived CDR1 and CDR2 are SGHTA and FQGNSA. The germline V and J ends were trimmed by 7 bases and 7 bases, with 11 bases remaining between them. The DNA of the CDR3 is TGTGCCAGCACCCCCCGAGGGAATTCACCCCTCCACTTT. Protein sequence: CASTPRGNSPLHF. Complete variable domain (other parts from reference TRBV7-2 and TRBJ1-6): GAGVSQSPSNKVTEKGKDVELRCDPISGHTALYWYRQSLGQGLEFLIYFQGNSAPDKSGLPSDRFSAERTGGSVSTLTIQRTQQEDSAVYLCASTPRGNSPLHFGNGTRLTVT.

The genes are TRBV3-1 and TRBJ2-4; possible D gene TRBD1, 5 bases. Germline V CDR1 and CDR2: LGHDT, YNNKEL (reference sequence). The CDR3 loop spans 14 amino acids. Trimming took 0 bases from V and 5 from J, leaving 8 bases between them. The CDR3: CASSQEGLQNIQYF. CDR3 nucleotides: TGTGCCAGCAGCCAAGAGGGGCTACAAAACATTCAGTACTTC. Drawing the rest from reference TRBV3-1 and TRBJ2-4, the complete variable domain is DTAVSQTPKYLVTQMGNDKSIKCEQNLGHDTMYWYKQDSKKFLKIMFSYNNKELIINETVPNRFSPKSPDKAHLNLHINSLELGDSAVYFCASSQEGLQNIQYFGAGTRLSVL.

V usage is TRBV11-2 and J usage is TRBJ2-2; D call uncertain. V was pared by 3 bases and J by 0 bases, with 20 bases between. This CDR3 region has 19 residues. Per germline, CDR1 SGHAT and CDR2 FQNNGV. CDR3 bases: TGTGCCAGCAGCTTCCCAAACTCCCTCAGCTACGCGAACACCGGGGAGCTGTTTTTT. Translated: CASSFPNSLSYANTGELFF.

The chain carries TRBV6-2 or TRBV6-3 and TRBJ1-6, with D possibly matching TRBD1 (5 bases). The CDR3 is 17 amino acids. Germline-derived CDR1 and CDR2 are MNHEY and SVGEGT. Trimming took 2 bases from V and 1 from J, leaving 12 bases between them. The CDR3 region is CASSYRGRASYNSPLHF. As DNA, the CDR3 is TGTGCCAGCAGTTACCGGGGCAGGGCGTCCTATAATTCACCCCTCCACTTT.

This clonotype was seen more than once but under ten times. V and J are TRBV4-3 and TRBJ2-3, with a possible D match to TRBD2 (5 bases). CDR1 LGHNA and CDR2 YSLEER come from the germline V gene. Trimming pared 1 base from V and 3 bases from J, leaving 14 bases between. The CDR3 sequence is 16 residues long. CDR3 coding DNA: TGCGCCAGCAGCCAAGGGGCGTGGGAGCAAACAGATACGCAGTATTTT. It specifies CASSQGAWEQTDTQYF.

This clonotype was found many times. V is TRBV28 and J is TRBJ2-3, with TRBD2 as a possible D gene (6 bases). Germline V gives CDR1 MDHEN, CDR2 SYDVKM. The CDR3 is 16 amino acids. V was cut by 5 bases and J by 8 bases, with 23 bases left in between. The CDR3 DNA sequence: TGTGCCAGCAGTCCCCCGGGAGTACGAAGTCCGGGTACGCAGTATTTT. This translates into CASSPPGVRSPGTQYF.